Sequencing of this T cell receptor beta chain was carried out in a study of blood T cells in healthy people across ages (dated by TCRdb to between 2014 and 2017). Background on the whole study: In model experiments, template switching captured roughly one uniquely barcoded TCR beta cDNA molecule for every two T cells. To track age-related changes in TCR beta repertoire diversity, the study relied on deep sequencing normalized with unique cDNA molecular identifiers. Donors were grouped into four age groups: young (average 16 years), middle-aged (over 35), aged (about 60) and long-lived (around 80). To avoid experimental bias, donors of different ages were randomly spread across the sequencing lanes. Two additional independent replicas of 1 million unique cDNA reads from the same blood draw were analyzed for two donors (one aged 18 to 30 and one aged 80 or older). What the study reported, not specific to this receptor: There was a strong correlation between observed TCR beta diversity and the percentage of naive T cells measured by flow cytometry. Total diversity estimates from one million sequenced T cells were considered lower bounds and underestimates. As age increased, observed TCR beta diversity per million T cells dropped in a roughly linear way, and a significant reduction was already evident by age roughly 40. Bulk unsorted PBMC profiling prevented conclusive comparison of naive and antigen-experienced compartments. Because donor CMV infection status was unknown, age-related changes in expanded clonotypes were potentially confounded. Compared with the aged group, the long-lived group had more naive CD4+ T cells, fewer expanded clones and increased TCR diversity, a pattern suggesting age selection.

The roughly 37 donors, aged roughly 6 to 95 years, were systemically healthy Caucasian individuals from Russia. Each donor gave 8 to 10 milliliters of peripheral blood, collected into EDTA-treated Vacutainer tubes. Ficoll-Paque density-gradient centrifugation was used to isolate PBMCs, with at least 6.5 million per sample. Trizol reagent was used to extract total RNA from the PBMCs, yielding at least 5 micrograms per sample. For every donor, flow cytometry on a PBMC aliquot measured the percentage of naive CD45RAhigh/CD27high T cells. Worth noting for this clonotype: What antigen it recognizes has not been identified. The record has no base qualities; no much larger clone is one base away.

Libraries were constructed by 5' RACE. TCRdb lists the instrument as Illumina HiSeq 2500. A second PCR of roughly 7 to 11 cycles was performed with a sample-barcoded 5' primer and a J-beta primer mix. A unique molecular identifier was introduced onto each TCR beta cDNA molecule by a template-switch 5' adaptor carrying 12 random nucleotides. Each sample yielded at least 2.5 million CDR3-containing paired-end reads. The Mint cDNA synthesis kit, primed by a TRBC-specific oligonucleotide, was used to synthesize first-strand cDNA from all RNA. All cDNA was treated with uracil-DNA glycosylase and then went through a first 18-cycle PCR with the universal primers M1SS and BC2_uni_R. As for the original processing: For normalization, 1 million high-quality reads, each with a distinct molecular identifier, were randomly selected from each sample. Instead of being binned into consensus sequences, reads with shared molecular identifiers were discarded. MiTCR, run with a Q25 quality threshold and the strictest error-elimination algorithm, handled CDR3 identification, clonotype clustering and error correction. A nonparametric unseen species model with Euler transformation was used to estimate a lower bound on total TCR beta diversity. The public reads were quality trimmed at Q25 with fastp and then assembled into clones with MiXCR by TCRdb, keeping productive beta chains. Under each unique CDR3 protein, matching rows form one entry showing the most common genes and DNA. Clone size and V and J calls follow TCRdb, not the original study. The sample table records around 1,700,000 distinct CDR3 sequences; roughly 27% of these occur just once. About 7.7% of the sample belongs to the ten largest clones.

The specimen sequenced was blood. This sequence was found in a woman in her thirties in good health.

The CDR3 is CSARDRQVSGTYNEQFF. Here is the DNA: TGCAGTGCTAGAGATAGACAGGTTAGCGGGACCTACAATGAGCAGTTCTTC. The rearrangement joined TRBV20-1 to TRBJ2-1; 8 nucleotides in the junction match TRBD2. CDR1 and CDR2 (DFQATT, SNEGSKA) derive from the germline V gene (reference sequence). The CDR3 has 17 amino acids, counting the end cysteine and phenylalanine. Only CDR3 DNA is held: 51 bases, read in frame from base 1. V is pruned by 0 bases and J by 2 bases, leaving 9 bases of the junction without a gene match.